Listed below are T cell receptor beta chains from one sample, sequenced in a study of shared clonotypes between healthy human individuals. The method was immunoSEQ multiplex PCR; TCRdb's version includes in-frame clones alone and lacks a portion of them. The data contain some 2.1 million clones, 90% to 95% of them singletons. The sample taken for sequencing was naive CD4+ T cells sorted from blood. These receptors were collected from a man aged 18 to 30 in good health. Each CDR3 is given with its conserved first and last residue. A D gene is named only where the DNA matches it firmly. Size is stated for part of the rows, as once, few or many counts, or as a class when the clone is expanded.

size: -; J: TRBJ2-7; D: -; V: TRBV11-2; CDR3: CASSLDWQPISYEQYF
size: -; J: TRBJ2-7; D: TRBD2; V: TRBV5-1; CDR3: CASSTLAGTSYEQYF
size: -; J: TRBJ1-2; D: TRBD1; V: TRBV5-1; CDR3: CASSGQGNYGYTF
size: once; J: TRBJ2-1; D: TRBD2; V: TRBV19; CDR3: CASSIKGLGGHEQFF
size: -; J: TRBJ2-7; D: TRBD1; V: TRBV5-4; CDR3: CASSLAGGSDEQYF
size: -; J: TRBJ1-1; D: -; V: TRBV5-1; CDR3: CASSLRQNTEAFF
size: many; J: TRBJ1-1; D: TRBD1; V: TRBV2; CDR3: CASRGDRGTEAFF
size: once; J: TRBJ2-2; D: TRBD1; V: TRBV15; CDR3: CATSGDRDRIGELFF
size: -; J: TRBJ1-2; D: TRBD1; V: TRBV6-1; CDR3: CASRGTGGYIGGYTF
size: -; J: TRBJ1-1; D: -; V: TRBV11-3; CDR3: CASSLGLNTEAFF
size: -; J: TRBJ1-1; D: -; V: TRBV5-1; CDR3: CASSLPDRQNTEAFF
size: -; J: TRBJ1-2; D: TRBD1; V: TRBV19; CDR3: CASSPTGAGTNYGYTF
size: -; J: TRBJ1-1; D: -; V: TRBV5-1; CDR3: CASSLTGVGEAFF
size: -; J: TRBJ2-3; D: TRBD1; V: TRBV5-4; CDR3: CASSSTGGLDTQYF
size: -; J: TRBJ2-5; D: -; V: TRBV10-2; CDR3: CASSERPLTAETQYF
size: -; J: TRBJ1-2; D: -; V: TRBV10-3; CDR3: CAINRANNYGYTF
size: -; J: TRBJ2-1; D: TRBD1; V: TRBV2; CDR3: CASNRGLDEQFF
size: once; J: TRBJ2-2; D: -; V: TRBV11-3; CDR3: CASRQPSDGELFF
size: -; J: TRBJ1-2; D: -; V: TRBV1; CDR3: CTARTGTSYGYTF
size: once; J: TRBJ1-1; D: TRBD1; V: TRBV19; CDR3: CASSIDRVVGTEAFF
size: -; J: TRBJ2-5; D: -; V: TRBV10-3; CDR3: CAISEGTAWTQYF
size: -; J: TRBJ2-2; D: TRBD2; V: TRBV2; CDR3: CASSYLAGGGTGELFF
size: -; J: TRBJ1-1; D: -; V: TRBV30; CDR3: CAWRVDGWTEAFF
size: -; J: TRBJ2-1; D: -; V: TRBV10-1; CDR3: CASSEFKGTPAYNEQFF
size: -; J: TRBJ1-1; D: -; V: TRBV5-6; CDR3: CASSLPGATEAFF
size: -; J: TRBJ2-5; D: TRBD1; V: TRBV18; CDR3: CASSPDRGRETQYF
size: -; J: TRBJ2-1; D: TRBD2; V: TRBV10-3; CDR3: CAIRPGLAAGNEQFF
size: -; J: TRBJ1-6; D: TRBD1; V: TRBV10-2; CDR3: CASSGQGANNSPLHF
size: -; J: TRBJ2-3; D: TRBD2; V: TRBV18; CDR3: CASSHSGGAADTQYF
size: -; J: TRBJ2-3; D: -; V: TRBV19; CDR3: CASSIGPPGAGDTQYF
size: -; J: TRBJ1-4; D: -; V: TRBV4-1; CDR3: CASSQDRAGGNEKLFF
size: once; J: TRBJ2-3; D: TRBD1; V: TRBV6-1; CDR3: CASRRGQGDTDTQYF
size: -; J: TRBJ1-5; D: -; V: TRBV6-5; CDR3: CASSYTGNQPQHF
size: -; J: TRBJ1-3; D: -; V: TRBV2; CDR3: CASSNLPGNTIYF
size: -; J: TRBJ1-2; D: TRBD1; V: TRBV2; CDR3: CASRAGTGLRYGYTF
size: -; J: TRBJ2-3; D: -; V: TRBV20-1; CDR3: CSAKDTQYF
size: -; J: TRBJ1-5; D: -; V: TRBV18; CDR3: CASSPGGQGSNQPQHF
size: -; J: TRBJ1-6; D: TRBD1; V: TRBV19; CDR3: CASRFGQGISPLHF
size: -; J: TRBJ2-2; D: -; V: TRBV5-1; CDR3: CASRDKVLTGELFF
size: -; J: TRBJ2-7; D: TRBD1; V: TRBV6-6; CDR3: CASNRGAYEQYF
size: -; J: TRBJ2-2; D: -; V: TRBV27; CDR3: CASSLLGNTGELFF